The 11 T cell receptor beta chains below all came from one sample that was sequenced in a study of PD-1 blockade in classical Hodgkin lymphoma. Method: immunoSEQ multiplex PCR; TCRdb's copy keeps in-frame clones and lacks some. This sample carries about 50,000 clones, around 78% of them seen once, and the ten largest clones take roughly 15%. In every patient, relapse followed autologous stem cell transplantation, while exposure to brentuximab vedotin differed. The sample was peripheral blood mononuclear cells (PBMCs), taken before the second cycle of nivolumab. Every receptor here comes from a human donor with classical Hodgkin lymphoma.

The rearrangement joins TRBV18 to TRBJ2-7; no definite D call. V gave up 0 bases and J gave up 4 bases, with 13 bases separating them. In germline, CDR1 is KGHSH, CDR2 LQKENI. There are 15 residues in the CDR3. The CDR3: CASSPPSAATYEQYF. The CDR3 DNA reads TGTGCCAGCTCACCACCTTCGGCAGCTACGTACGAGCAGTACTTC. The variable domain in full, completed from reference TRBV18 and TRBJ2-7, reads NAGVMQNPRHLVRRRGQEARLRCSPMKGHSHVYWYRQLPEEGLKFMVYLQKENIIDESGMPKERFSAEFPKEGPSILRIQQVVRGDSAAYFCASSPPSAATYEQYFGPGTRLTVT.

This chain uses TRBV7-5 with TRBJ2-7; the D call TRBD1 from the table was never checked on the DNA. TRBV7-5 counts as a pseudogene. The CDR3 contains 15 residues. The CDR3, as DNA: TGTGCCAGAAGCTTTGTGGGGACAGTCCTCTACGAGCAGTACTTC. Its translation: CARSFVGTVLYEQYF.

V gene TRBV6-5 combines with J gene TRBJ1-1; no clear D. The CDR3 loop spans 14 amino acids. The V end was cut by 6 bases, the J end by 5 bases, with 16 bases between. CDR1 and CDR2 from the germline V gene are MNHEY and SVGAGI. The CDR3 here is CASSPLYPPTEAFF. The CDR3 region has the DNA TGTGCCAGCAGCCCGCTATACCCGCCGACTGAAGCTTTCTTT.

This chain connects TRBV29-1 to TRBJ1-2; perhaps TRBD1 as D (6 bases). The CDR3 is 11 residues long. Between the trimmed V and J ends, which lost 5 bases and 8 bases, there was a span of 12 bases. Looked up from germline, CDR1 is SQVTM and CDR2 is ANQGSEA. As DNA, the CDR3 is TGCAGCGTTAGGGGGGTAGAAGGCTACACCTTC. This sequence encodes CSVRGVEGYTF.

The V and J genes are TRBV5-1 and TRBJ2-6; D is unresolved. The CDR3 is made up of 14 amino acids. The V gene's germline CDR1 is SGHRS and CDR2 YFSETQ. V was pared by 4 bases and J by 0 bases, with 5 bases between. The CDR3 loop is CASSDASGANVLTF. DNA of the CDR3: TGCGCCAGCAGCGATGCCTCTGGGGCCAACGTCCTGACTTTC.

The rearrangement uses TRBV6-4 and TRBJ2-1; D gene unclear. The V gene's germline CDR1 is MRHNA and CDR2 SNTAGT. Trimming removed 1 base from V and 7 bases from J, with 8 bases in between. CDR3 length equals 13 residues. The CDR3 spells CASSDFNGNEQFF. DNA for the CDR3: TGTGCCAGCAGTGACTTTAACGGGAATGAGCAGTTCTTC.

This chain uses TRBV4-2 with TRBJ2-3; D uncertain. Looked up from germline, CDR1 is LGHNA and CDR2 is YNFKEQ. V lost 1 base to trimming and J lost 1 base, with 6 bases between them. The CDR3 is made up of 14 amino acids. The CDR3 DNA reads as TGTGCCAGCAGCCAAGCTACAGGCACAGATACGCAGTATTTT. This sequence encodes CASSQATGTDTQYF.

The chain is built from TRBV7-9 and TRBJ2-2, with D unresolved. The germline V and J ends were trimmed by 5 bases and 3 bases, with 16 bases remaining between them. The CDR3 has 16 amino acids. Germline CDR1 SEHNR, CDR2 FQNEAQ (reference sequence). DNA for the CDR3: TGTGCCAGCAGCCGAGGTAGGGTGTTGGACACCGGGGAGCTGTTTTTT. Its translation: CASSRGRVLDTGELFF.

The rearrangement links TRBV6-5 to TRBJ2-7; D not resolved. Germline V CDR1 and CDR2: MNHEY, SVGAGI. V dropped 6 bases and J dropped 1 base, with 4 bases sitting between them. The CDR3 consists of 11 residues. The CDR3 DNA reads TGTGCCAGCAGCTTTTCCTACGAGCAGTACTTC. Its protein product is CASSFSYEQYF.

This clone was observed a few times. The chain recombines TRBV6-5 with TRBJ1-6; 11 positions match TRBD1. Trimming cost V 6 bases and J 9 bases; bases outside gene matches: 7. The CDR3 is 15 amino acids. From germline, CDR1 is MNHEY and CDR2 SVGAGI. The CDR3 loop is CASRPTGTGGSPLHF. CDR3 DNA: TGTGCCAGCAGACCCACCGGGACAGGGGGTTCACCCCTCCACTTT.

This clone was found a few times. V and J are TRBV18 and TRBJ2-7, with 9 bases fitting TRBD1. J gave up 4 bases and V 2 bases, and 6 bases lay outside the gene matches. The CDR3 is made up of 15 amino acids. The germline gives CDR1 KGHSH, CDR2 LQKENI. CDR3 in amino acids: CASSPGDRAGYEQYF. The CDR3 DNA is TGTGCCAGCTCACCAGGGGACAGGGCTGGATACGAGCAGTACTTC. Variable domain in full (rest from reference TRBV18 and TRBJ2-7): NAGVMQNPRHLVRRRGQEARLRCSPMKGHSHVYWYRQLPEEGLKFMVYLQKENIIDESGMPKERFSAEFPKEGPSILRIQQVVRGDSAAYFCASSPGDRAGYEQYFGPGTRLTVT.